A single sample is the source of the 2 T cell receptor beta chains below, sequenced in a study of beta chain features in type 1 diabetes. Expressed TCRB transcripts were sequenced after all isolated RNA was converted to cDNA. The assay was immunoSEQ multiplex PCR, and TCRdb's table has in-frame clones only and misses some. The sample gives 330,000 or so clones, less than 15% of which show up once; over 5.5% is in the top ten. Sequencing was performed on central memory CD4+ T cells from blood. These TCRs come from a young man in good health.

This clone has only a few counts. V is TRBV30 and J is TRBJ2-7; D is undetermined. Germline CDR1 and CDR2: GTSNPN and SVGIG (reference sequence). The V end was cut by 1 base, the J end by 4 bases, with 5 bases between. CDR3 length equals 11 residues. The CDR3 DNA is TGTGCCTGGAGTGCGGGTTACGAGCAGTACGTC. Translated: CAWSAGYEQYV.

This rearrangement joins TRBV29-1 to TRBJ1-1, with D unresolved. The CDR3 contains 12 residues. V was cut by 3 bases and J by 1 base, with 6 bases left in between. Germline lookup yields CDR1 SQVTM and CDR2 ANQGSEA. CDR3: CSVDVSNTEAFF. The CDR3 bases are TGCAGCGTTGACGTTTCGAACACTGAAGCTTTCTTT.